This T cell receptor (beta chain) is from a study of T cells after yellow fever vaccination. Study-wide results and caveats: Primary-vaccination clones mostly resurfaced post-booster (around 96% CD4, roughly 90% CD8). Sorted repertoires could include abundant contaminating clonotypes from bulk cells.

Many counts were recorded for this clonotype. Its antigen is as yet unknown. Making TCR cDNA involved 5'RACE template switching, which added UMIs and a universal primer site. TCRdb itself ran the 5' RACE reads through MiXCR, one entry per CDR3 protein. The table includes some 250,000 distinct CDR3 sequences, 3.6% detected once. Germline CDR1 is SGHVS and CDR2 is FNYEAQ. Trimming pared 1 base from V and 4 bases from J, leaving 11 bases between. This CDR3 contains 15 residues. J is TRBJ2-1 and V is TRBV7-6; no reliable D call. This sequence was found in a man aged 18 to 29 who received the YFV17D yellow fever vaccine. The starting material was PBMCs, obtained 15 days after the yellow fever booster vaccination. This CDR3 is CASSLGLPRYNEQFF. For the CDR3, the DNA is TGTGCCAGCAGCTTAGGACTCCCGAGGTACAATGAGCAGTTCTTC.